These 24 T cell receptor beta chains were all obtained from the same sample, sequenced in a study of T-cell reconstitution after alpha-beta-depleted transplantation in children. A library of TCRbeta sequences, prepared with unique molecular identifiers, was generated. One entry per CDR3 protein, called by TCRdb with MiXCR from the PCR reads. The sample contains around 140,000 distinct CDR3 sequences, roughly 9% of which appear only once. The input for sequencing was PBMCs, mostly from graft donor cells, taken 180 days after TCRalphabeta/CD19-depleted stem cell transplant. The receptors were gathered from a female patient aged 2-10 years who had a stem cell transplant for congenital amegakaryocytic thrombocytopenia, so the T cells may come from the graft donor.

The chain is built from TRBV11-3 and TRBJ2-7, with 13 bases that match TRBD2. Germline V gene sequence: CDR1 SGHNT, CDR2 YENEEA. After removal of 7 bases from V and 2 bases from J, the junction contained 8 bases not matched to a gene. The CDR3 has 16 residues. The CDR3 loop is CASTRTSGRGAYEQYF. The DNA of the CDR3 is TGTGCCAGCACACGGACTAGCGGGAGAGGGGCCTACGAGCAGTACTTC.

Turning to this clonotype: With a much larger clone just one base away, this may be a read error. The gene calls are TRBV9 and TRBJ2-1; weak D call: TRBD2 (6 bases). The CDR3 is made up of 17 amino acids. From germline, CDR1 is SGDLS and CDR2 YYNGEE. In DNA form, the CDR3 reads TGTGACAGCAGCGTACTAGCCGGCGCAAGCTCCTACAATGAGCAGTTCTTC. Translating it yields CDSSVLAGASSYNEQFF.

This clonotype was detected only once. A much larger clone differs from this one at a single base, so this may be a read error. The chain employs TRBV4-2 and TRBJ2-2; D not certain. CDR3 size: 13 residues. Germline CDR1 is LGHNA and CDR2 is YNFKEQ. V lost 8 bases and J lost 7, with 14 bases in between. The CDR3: CASGSEVVGELFF. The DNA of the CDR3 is TGTGCCAGCGGCTCCGAAGTCGTCGGGGAGCTGTTTTTT.

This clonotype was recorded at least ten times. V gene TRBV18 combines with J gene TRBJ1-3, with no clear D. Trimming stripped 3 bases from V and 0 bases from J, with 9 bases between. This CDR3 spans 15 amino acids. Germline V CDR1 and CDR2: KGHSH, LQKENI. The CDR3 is CASSPVLVSGNTIYF. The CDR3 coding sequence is TGTGCCAGCTCACCTGTACTGGTCTCTGGAAACACCATATATTTT.

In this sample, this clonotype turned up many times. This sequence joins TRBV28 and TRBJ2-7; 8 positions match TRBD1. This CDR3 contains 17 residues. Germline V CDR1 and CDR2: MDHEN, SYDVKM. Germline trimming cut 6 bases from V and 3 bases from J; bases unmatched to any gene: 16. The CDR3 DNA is TGTGCCAGCAGACCCCTCGCCCCCGGGGACAGGAGCTACGAGCAGTACTTC. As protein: CASRPLAPGDRSYEQYF.

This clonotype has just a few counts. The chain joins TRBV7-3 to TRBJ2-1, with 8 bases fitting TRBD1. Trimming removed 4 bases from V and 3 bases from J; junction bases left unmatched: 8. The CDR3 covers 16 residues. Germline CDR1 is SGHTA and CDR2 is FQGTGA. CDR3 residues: CASSSTRTGSYNEQFF. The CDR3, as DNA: TGTGCCAGCAGCTCGACCAGGACAGGGAGCTACAATGAGCAGTTCTTC.

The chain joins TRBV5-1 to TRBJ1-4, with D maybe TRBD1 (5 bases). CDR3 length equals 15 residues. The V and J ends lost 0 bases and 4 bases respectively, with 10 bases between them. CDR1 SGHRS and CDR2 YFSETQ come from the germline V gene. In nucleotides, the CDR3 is TGCGCCAGCAGCTTGGGCCAGGGTCTTAATGAAAAACTGTTTTTT. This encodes CASSLGQGLNEKLFF.

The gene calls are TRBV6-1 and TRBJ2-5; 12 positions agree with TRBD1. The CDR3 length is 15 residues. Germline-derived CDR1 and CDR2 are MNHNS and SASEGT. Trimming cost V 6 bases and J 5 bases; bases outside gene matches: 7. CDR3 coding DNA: TGTGCCAGCAGCGCTGGGACAGGGGGCGCGGAGACCCAGTACTTC. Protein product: CASSAGTGGAETQYF.

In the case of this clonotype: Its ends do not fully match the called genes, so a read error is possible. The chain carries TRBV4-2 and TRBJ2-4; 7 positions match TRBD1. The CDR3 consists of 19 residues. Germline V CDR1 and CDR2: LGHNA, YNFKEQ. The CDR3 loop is CASSQVPGQTKGAKNSQYF. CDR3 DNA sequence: TGTGCCAGCAGCCAAGTCCCGGGACAGACAAAGGGAGCCAAAAACAGTCAGTACTTC.

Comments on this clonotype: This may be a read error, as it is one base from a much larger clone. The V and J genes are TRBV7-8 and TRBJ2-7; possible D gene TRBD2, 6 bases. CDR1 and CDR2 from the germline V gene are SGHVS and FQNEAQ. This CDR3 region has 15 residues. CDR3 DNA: TGTTCCAGCAGCTTAGGGCCCGGCGGGATCTACGAGCAGTACTTC. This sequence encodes CSSSLGPGGIYEQYF.

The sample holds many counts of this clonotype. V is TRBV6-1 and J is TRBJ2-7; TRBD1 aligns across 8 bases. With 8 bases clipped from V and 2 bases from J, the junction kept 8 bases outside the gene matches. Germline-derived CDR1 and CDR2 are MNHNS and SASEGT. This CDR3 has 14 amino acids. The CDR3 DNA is TGTGCCAGCTCCACCCGGGACAGGACCTACGAGCAGTACTTC. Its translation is CASSTRDRTYEQYF.

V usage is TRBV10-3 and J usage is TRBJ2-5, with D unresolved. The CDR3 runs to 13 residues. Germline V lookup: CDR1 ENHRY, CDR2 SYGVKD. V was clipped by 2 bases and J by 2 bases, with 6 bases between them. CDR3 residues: CAISEGRQETQYF. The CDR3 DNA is TGTGCCATCAGTGAGGGTCGGCAAGAGACCCAGTACTTC.

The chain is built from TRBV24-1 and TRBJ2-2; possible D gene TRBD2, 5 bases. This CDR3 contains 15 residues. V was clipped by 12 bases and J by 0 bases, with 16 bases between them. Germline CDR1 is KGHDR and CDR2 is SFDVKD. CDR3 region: CALPVRLPNTGELFF. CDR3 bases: TGTGCCCTTCCTGTGAGACTACCGAACACCGGGGAGCTGTTTTTT.

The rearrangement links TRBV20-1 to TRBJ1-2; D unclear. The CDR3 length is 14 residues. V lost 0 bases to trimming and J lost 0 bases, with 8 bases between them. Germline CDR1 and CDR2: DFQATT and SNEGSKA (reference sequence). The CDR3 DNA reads TGCAGTGCTAGAGATCCCTTAGCTAACTATGGCTACACCTTC. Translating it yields CSARDPLANYGYTF.

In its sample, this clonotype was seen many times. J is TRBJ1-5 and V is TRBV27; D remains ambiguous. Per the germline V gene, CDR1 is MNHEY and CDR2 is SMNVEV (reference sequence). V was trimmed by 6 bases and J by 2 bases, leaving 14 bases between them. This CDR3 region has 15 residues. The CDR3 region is CASRMTWSGNQPQHF. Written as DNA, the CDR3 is TGTGCCAGCAGAATGACATGGTCGGGCAATCAGCCCCAGCATTTT.

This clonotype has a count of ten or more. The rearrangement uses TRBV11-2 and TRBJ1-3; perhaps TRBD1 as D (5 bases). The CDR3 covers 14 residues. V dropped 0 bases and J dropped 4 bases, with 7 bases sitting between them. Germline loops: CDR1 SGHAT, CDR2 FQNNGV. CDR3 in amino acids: CASSLDRQGNTIYF. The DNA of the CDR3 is TGTGCCAGCAGCTTAGATCGACAGGGAAACACCATATATTTT.

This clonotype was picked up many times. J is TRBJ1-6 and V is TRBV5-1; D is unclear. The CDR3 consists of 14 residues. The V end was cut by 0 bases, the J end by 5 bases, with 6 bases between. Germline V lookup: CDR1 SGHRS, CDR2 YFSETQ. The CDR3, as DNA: TGCGCCAGCAGCTTGGAAATGAATAATTCACCCCTCCACTTT. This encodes CASSLEMNNSPLHF.

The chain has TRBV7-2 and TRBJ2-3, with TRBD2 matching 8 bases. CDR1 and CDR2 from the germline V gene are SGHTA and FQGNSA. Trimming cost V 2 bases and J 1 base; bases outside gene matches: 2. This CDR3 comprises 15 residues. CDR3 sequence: CASSLTGGRTDTQYF. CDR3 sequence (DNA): TGTGCCAGCAGCTTAACGGGAGGGCGCACAGATACGCAGTATTTT. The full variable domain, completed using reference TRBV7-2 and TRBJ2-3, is GAGVSQSPSNKVTEKGKDVELRCDPISGHTALYWYRQSLGQGLEFLIYFQGNSAPDKSGLPSDRFSAERTGGSVSTLTIQRTQQEDSAVYLCASSLTGGRTDTQYFGPGTRLTVL.

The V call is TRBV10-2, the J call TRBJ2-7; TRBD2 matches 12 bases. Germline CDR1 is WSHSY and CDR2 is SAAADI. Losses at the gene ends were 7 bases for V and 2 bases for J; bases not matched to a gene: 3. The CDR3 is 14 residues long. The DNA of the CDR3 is TGCGCCAGCAAAGGACTAGCGGGAACCTACGAGCAGTACTTC. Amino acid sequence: CASKGLAGTYEQYF.

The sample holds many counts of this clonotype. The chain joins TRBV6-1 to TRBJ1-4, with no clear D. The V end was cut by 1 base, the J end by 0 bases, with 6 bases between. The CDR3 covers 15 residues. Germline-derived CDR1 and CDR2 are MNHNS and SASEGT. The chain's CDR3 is CASSEGSATNEKLFF. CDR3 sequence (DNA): TGTGCCAGCAGTGAAGGGAGTGCAACTAATGAAAAACTGTTTTTT.

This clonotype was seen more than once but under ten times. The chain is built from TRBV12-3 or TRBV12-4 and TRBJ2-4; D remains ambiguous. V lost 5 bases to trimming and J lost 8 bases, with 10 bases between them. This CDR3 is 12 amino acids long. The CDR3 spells CASSRRGDIQYF. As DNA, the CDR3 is TGTGCCAGCAGTAGGCGTGGAGACATTCAGTACTTC.

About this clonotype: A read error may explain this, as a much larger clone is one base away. CDR3 region: CASSYTGTGNGIKLFF. In DNA, the CDR3 is TGTGCCAGCAGTTATACCGGGACAGGGAATGGTATAAAACTGTTTTTT. The chain couples TRBV28 to TRBJ1-4, with 9 positions matching TRBD1. Germline V gene lookup returns CDR1 MDHEN and CDR2 SYDVKM. This CDR3 contains 16 residues. J lost 10 bases, V lost 4 bases, and 13 bases had no gene match. Drawing the rest from reference TRBV28 and TRBJ1-4, the complete variable domain is DVKVTQSSRYLVKRTGEKVFLECVQDMDHENMFWYRQDPGLGLRLIYFSYDVKMKEKGDIPEGYSVSREKKERFSLILESASTNQTSMYLCASSYTGTGNGIKLFFGSGTQLSVL.

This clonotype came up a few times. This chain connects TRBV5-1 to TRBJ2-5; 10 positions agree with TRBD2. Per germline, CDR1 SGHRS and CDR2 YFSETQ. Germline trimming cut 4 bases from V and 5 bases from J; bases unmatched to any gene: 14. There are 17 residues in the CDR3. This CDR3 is CASSPTKTSGSRETQYF. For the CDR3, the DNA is TGCGCCAGCAGCCCCACAAAGACTAGCGGGTCTCGGGAGACCCAGTACTTC.

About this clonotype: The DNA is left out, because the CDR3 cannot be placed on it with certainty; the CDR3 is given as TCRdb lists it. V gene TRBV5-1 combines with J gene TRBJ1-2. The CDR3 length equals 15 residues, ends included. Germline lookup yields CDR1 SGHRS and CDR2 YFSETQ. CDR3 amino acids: CASSFAGGTNYGDTF.